A single sample gave rise to the 27 T cell receptor beta chains below, sequenced in a study of cytomegalovirus exposure and HLA in healthy donors. Both 60 Vbeta primers and 13 Jbeta primers went into the PCR. The data were produced by immunoSEQ multiplex PCR, yet TCRdb's version contains in-frame clones alone and is incomplete. The sample includes about 120,000 clones, 65% to 85% of them seen just once. Material: PBMCs. Receptor source: a man between 45 and 60 years old in good health and CMV-seronegative.

The genes are TRBV6-5 and TRBJ2-5; 10 bases agree with TRBD2. The length of the CDR3 is 14 residues. The germline CDR1 and CDR2 sequences are MNHEY and SVGAGI. The ends lost 8 bases at V and 2 bases at J; junction bases unmatched: 5. The CDR3 DNA is TGTGCCAGCGGTCTAGCGGGGGCACAAGAGACCCAGTACTTC. Translating gives CASGLAGAQETQYF.

The chain joins TRBV9 to TRBJ2-5; D may be TRBD2 (7 bases). V was cut by 6 bases and J by 3 bases, with 18 bases left in between. The CDR3 is 15 amino acids. Germline assignment: CDR1 SGDLS and CDR2 YYNGEE. The CDR3 DNA reads as TGTGCCAGCACGCTTGATGGGGGGGCCGAAGAGACCCAGTACTTC. This gives the protein CASTLDGGAEETQYF.

V is TRBV11-1 and J is TRBJ1-1; tentative D call: TRBD1 (6 bases). The CDR3 has 15 residues. Germline values: CDR1 SGHAT, CDR2 FQDESV (reference sequence). With 2 bases removed from V and 1 base from J, the gap between germline ends came to 11 bases. For the CDR3, the DNA is TGTGCCAGCAGCTTAATCCGAGGGGGGAACACTGAAGCTTTCTTT. Translated, it gives CASSLIRGGNTEAFF. Filled out from reference TRBV11-1 and TRBJ1-1, the complete variable domain reads EAEVAQSPRYKITEKSQAVAFWCDPISGHATLYWYRQILGQGPELLVQFQDESVVDDSQLPKDRFSAERLKGVDSTLKIQPAELGDSAMYLCASSLIRGGNTEAFFGQGTRLTVV.

This rearrangement joins TRBV6-5 to TRBJ1-5; D gene uncertain. The CDR3 contains 14 residues. Germline V gene lookup returns CDR1 MNHEY and CDR2 SVGAGI. Trimming cost V 10 bases and J 0 bases, with 13 bases left between them. The CDR3 DNA reads as TGTGCCACCGCGAGGGCCGGTAGCAATCAGCCCCAGCATTTT. It yields the protein CATARAGSNQPQHF.

This sequence joins TRBV29-1 and TRBJ2-3; 11 positions agree with TRBD2. The CDR3 has 18 residues. The germline gives CDR1 SQVTM, CDR2 ANQGSEA. V was pared by 2 bases and J by 1 base, with 11 bases of the junction left unmatched. The CDR3 sequence is CSVELLAGEGGGTDTQYF. In nucleotides, the CDR3 is TGCAGCGTTGAACTACTAGCGGGAGAGGGTGGAGGCACAGATACGCAGTATTTT.

This clone was seen more than once but under ten times. The gene calls are TRBV11-2 and TRBJ2-5; 8 positions match TRBD2. V lost 4 bases to trimming and J lost 2 bases; unmatched junction nucleotides: 6. Germline CDR1 and CDR2: SGHAT and FQNNGV. CDR3 length: 15 residues. CDR3 sequence (DNA): TGTGCCAGCAGCTACCAAGCGGGGGTACAAGAGACCCAGTACTTC. It is translated as CASSYQAGVQETQYF.

The CDR3 bases are TGTGCCAGCAGTTCAATTATGTCCCCCGGGACTAGCCTTCTCTACGAGCAGTACTTC. Its protein is CASSSIMSPGTSLLYEQYF. The chain couples TRBV27 to TRBJ2-7; 9 bases align to TRBD2. Trimming removed 4 bases from V and 3 bases from J; junction bases left unmatched: 19. Looked up from germline, CDR1 is MNHEY and CDR2 is SMNVEV (reference sequence). This CDR3 has 19 residues.

The V and J genes are TRBV5-1 and TRBJ1-1; D may be TRBD1 (5 bases). V gave up 5 bases and J gave up 3 bases, with 17 bases separating them. This CDR3 contains 15 residues. CDR1 is SGHRS and CDR2 is YFSETQ in the germline V gene. CDR3 sequence reads: CASSLAWGTDTEAFF. CDR3 coding DNA: TGCGCCAGCAGTCTTGCGTGGGGCACGGACACTGAAGCTTTCTTT.

This rearrangement joins TRBV4-3 to TRBJ2-5, with TRBD2 matching over 10 bases. The CDR3 has 15 amino acids. CDR1 is LGHNA, CDR2 YSLEER, per germline. Losses at the gene ends were 1 base for V and 3 bases for J; bases not matched to a gene: 2. The DNA for the CDR3 is TGCGCCAGCAGCCAAGGGCTAGCGGGGGAAGAGACCCAGTACTTC. This encodes CASSQGLAGEETQYF.

This sequence joins TRBV2 and TRBJ2-1; no firm D call. V gave up 11 bases and J gave up 0 bases, with 20 bases separating them. The CDR3 is made up of 16 amino acids. The germline V gene has CDR1 SNHLY and CDR2 FYNNEI. The CDR3 spells CAVKIGAQSSYNEQFF. CDR3 coding DNA: TGTGCCGTCAAAATCGGAGCCCAAAGCTCCTACAATGAGCAGTTCTTC.

In this sample, this clone turned up a few times. The rearrangement joins TRBV30 to TRBJ1-1, with a weak D call TRBD1 (6 bases). Germline CDR1 is GTSNPN and CDR2 is SVGIG (reference sequence). The CDR3 consists of 15 residues. V lost 1 base to trimming and J lost 4 bases, with 16 bases between them. The DNA of the CDR3 is TGTGCCTGGAGTGCCGGGGGCGGGGGGGGCACTGAAGCTTTCTTT. It codes for CAWSAGGGGGTEAFF.

The V gene is TRBV5-4, the J gene TRBJ2-5; D unresolved. The germline gives CDR1 SGHNT, CDR2 YYREEE (reference sequence). Trimming took 4 bases from V and 1 from J, leaving 11 bases between them. CDR3 length: 14 residues. CDR3 amino acids: CASSPRQGQETQYF. The CDR3 region has the DNA TGTGCCAGCAGCCCACGACAAGGCCAAGAGACCCAGTACTTC.

The V gene is TRBV28, the J gene TRBJ2-1, with 9 bases matching TRBD2. Per the germline V gene, CDR1 is MDHEN and CDR2 is SYDVKM. The CDR3 has 17 amino acids. The V and J ends lost 0 bases and 5 bases, in that order; junction bases with no gene match: 8. The CDR3 DNA reads TGTGCCAGCAGTTTATGGGGCGGGAGGGGTATCCACAATGAGCAGTTCTTC. Residues: CASSLWGGRGIHNEQFF.

J is TRBJ1-3 and V is TRBV7-2; D unresolved. The V end lost 1 base, the J end lost 4 bases, and 8 bases lay between the germline ends. The germline V gene encodes CDR1 SGHTA and CDR2 FQGNSA. CDR3 length equals 14 residues. CDR3 loop: CASSLGGEGNTIYF. The CDR3 region has the DNA TGTGCCAGCAGCTTAGGTGGGGAGGGAAACACCATATATTTT.

On this clone itself: Other DNA sequences in this sample translate to the same CDR3. The rearrangement links TRBV15 to TRBJ1-5; unclear D gene. Per germline, CDR1 LNHNV and CDR2 YYDKDF (reference sequence). This CDR3 is 13 amino acids long. The V end was cut by 3 bases, the J end by 4 bases, with 7 bases between. CDR3 region: CATSRPGNQPQHF. The DNA for the CDR3 is TGTGCCACCAGCAGGCCGGGGAATCAGCCCCAGCATTTT.

V is TRBV15 and J is TRBJ2-5; 7 bases line up with TRBD1. The CDR3 contains 14 residues. Germline V gene lookup returns CDR1 LNHNV and CDR2 YYDKDF (reference sequence). V shed 5 bases, J shed 5 bases, and the junction held 8 bases outside the gene matches. CDR3 sequence (DNA): TGTGCCACCAGCGAGAGGGGGACAGCCGAGACCCAGTACTTC. Encoded protein: CATSERGTAETQYF.

This clone was recorded a few times. The V gene is TRBV4-1, the J gene TRBJ2-6; D is unresolved. Germline CDR1 reads MGHRA; CDR2 reads YSYEKL. The germline V and J ends were trimmed by 4 bases and 2 bases, with 9 bases remaining between them. The CDR3 contains 15 residues. The CDR3 is CASSLTPTGANVLTF. CDR3 in DNA: TGCGCCAGCAGCCTGACACCAACTGGGGCCAACGTCCTGACTTTC.

In this sample, this clone turned up once. CDR3 region: CASSSRGSYEQYF. CDR3 nucleotides: TGTGCCAGCAGCTCCCGGGGGTCCTACGAGCAGTACTTC. The chain is built from TRBV7-9 and TRBJ2-7; a weak D match, TRBD2 (6 bases). The CDR3 totals 13 residues. V gave up 4 bases and J gave up 1 base, with 8 bases separating them. CDR1 SEHNR and CDR2 FQNEAQ come from the germline V gene (reference sequence). Using reference TRBV7-9 and TRBJ2-7 for the parts outside the CDR3, the full variable domain is DTGVSQNPRHKITKRGQNVTFRCDPISEHNRLYWYRQTLGQGPEFLTYFQNEAQLEKSRLLSDRFSAERPKGSFSTLEIQRTEQGDSAMYLCASSSRGSYEQYFGPGTRLTVT.

The chain couples TRBV28 to TRBJ1-2; no definite D call. CDR3 length: 12 residues. The ends were cut back, 2 bases at V and 2 bases at J, with 3 bases in the middle. The germline V gene has CDR1 MDHEN and CDR2 SYDVKM. CDR3 residues: CASSLLNYGYTF. CDR3 nucleotide sequence: TGTGCCAGCAGTTTACTGAACTATGGCTACACCTTC.

This clone showed up just once. The V gene is TRBV5-1, the J gene TRBJ1-3, with 9 bases matching TRBD1. The CDR3 is 14 residues long. V lost 3 bases, J lost 9 bases, and 7 bases stayed unmatched. Germline V gives CDR1 SGHRS, CDR2 YFSETQ. The CDR3 DNA reads TGCGCCAGCAGCTGGGGACAGGGTTCTGGCACCATATATTTT. Its translation: CASSWGQGSGTIYF.

The V gene is TRBV5-6, the J gene TRBJ2-2, with D possibly being TRBD2 (7 bases). The germline gives CDR1 SGHDT, CDR2 YYEEEE. The CDR3 consists of 15 residues. The ends were cut back, 4 bases at V and 3 bases at J, with 13 bases in the middle. This chain's CDR3 is CASSGGARDTGELFF. CDR3 coding DNA: TGTGCCAGCAGCGGGGGGGCTCGGGACACCGGGGAGCTGTTTTTT.

The gene calls are TRBV7-2 and TRBJ2-7, with D tentatively TRBD2 (6 bases). Trimming shortened V by 0 bases and J by 1 base, and 10 bases separated the two germline ends. This CDR3 is 15 amino acids long. Germline assignment: CDR1 SGHTA and CDR2 FQGNSA. The CDR3 loop is CASSLAGSGSYEQYF. The CDR3 DNA is TGTGCCAGCAGCTTAGCCGGGAGTGGGTCCTACGAGCAGTACTTC.

The V gene is TRBV5-1, the J gene TRBJ1-2; D possibly corresponds to TRBD1 (5 bases). Germline assignment: CDR1 SGHRS and CDR2 YFSETQ. The CDR3 spans 14 residues. The V end was cut by 4 bases, the J end by 3 bases, with 13 bases between. CDR3 DNA: TGCGCCAGCAGCCCAGGGCCTGGGGACTATGGCTACACCTTC. Protein sequence: CASSPGPGDYGYTF.

This chain connects TRBV18 to TRBJ1-4; TRBD1 agrees at 8 bases. Germline-derived CDR1 and CDR2 are KGHSH and LQKENI. Trimming cost V 4 bases and J 8 bases; bases outside gene matches: 6. This CDR3 has 14 amino acids. This CDR3 reads CASSQQGADEKLFF. CDR3 DNA: TGTGCCAGCTCACAGCAGGGGGCGGACGAAAAACTGTTTTTT.

V and J are TRBV18 and TRBJ2-1; 10 nucleotides agree with TRBD2. CDR3 length: 17 amino acids. From germline, CDR1 is KGHSH and CDR2 LQKENI. V was pared by 3 bases and J by 0 bases, with 5 bases of the junction left unmatched. As DNA, the CDR3 is TGTGCCAGCTCACCCTCTAGCGGGAGACCCTCCTACAATGAGCAGTTCTTC. Its protein product is CASSPSSGRPSYNEQFF.

The chain joins TRBV28 to TRBJ2-1; TRBD2 agrees at 7 bases. J lost 1 base, V lost 11 bases, and 5 bases had no gene match. CDR1 MDHEN and CDR2 SYDVKM come from the germline V gene. The CDR3 is 13 residues long. The CDR3 here is CAVGGESYNEQFF. The CDR3 DNA is TGTGCCGTTGGGGGGGAGTCCTACAATGAGCAGTTCTTC. The full variable domain, with the rest looked up from reference TRBV28 and TRBJ2-1, is DVKVTQSSRYLVKRTGEKVFLECVQDMDHENMFWYRQDPGLGLRLIYFSYDVKMKEKGDIPEGYSVSREKKERFSLILESASTNQTSMYLCAVGGESYNEQFFGPGTRLTVL.

The rearrangement links TRBV5-1 to TRBJ2-2, with 10 bases that match TRBD1. Losses at the gene ends were 4 bases for V and 0 bases for J; bases not matched to a gene: 3. The CDR3 contains 16 residues. CDR1 SGHRS and CDR2 YFSETQ come from the germline V gene. CDR3 sequence (DNA): TGCGCCAGCAGCACTGGGACAGGGGCGAACACCGGGGAGCTGTTTTTT. Residues: CASSTGTGANTGELFF.